These T cell receptor beta chains were read from a single sample in a study of identical twins. TCRdb re-called the 5' RACE reads through MiXCR, storing one row per CDR3 protein. The repertoire holds approximately 550,000 distinct CDR3 sequences, with approximately 20% as singletons. Separately, the same data were catalogued under a study of yellow fever vaccine responses in identical twins.

The specimen sequenced was CD4+ T cells sorted from blood. The receptors originated from a woman younger than 30 in good health. Both conserved end residues are part of each CDR3. A D gene is named only where the DNA matches it firmly. Clone size appears in some rows only: once, few, many, or a class for an expanded clone.

j_call d_call clone_size v_call cdr3_aa cdr3_nt
TRBJ1-6 TRBD1 few TRBV19 CASSTRGTGNSPLHF TGTGCCAGTAGCACAAGGGGGACAGGCAATTCACCCCTCCACTTT
TRBJ2-2 NA NA TRBV7-8 CASRGVREGGANTGELFF TGTGCCAGCAGGGGAGTGAGGGAGGGGGGTGCGAACACCGGGGAGCTGTTTTTT
TRBJ2-3 NA NA TRBV18 CASSPLRVQEGTDTQYF TGTGCCAGCTCACCACTGAGGGTCCAGGAGGGCACAGATACGCAGTATTTT
TRBJ2-1 NA NA TRBV7-2 CASSSQLNEQFF TGTGCCAGCAGCTCCCAACTTAATGAGCAGTTCTTC
TRBJ2-3 NA NA TRBV20-1 CSARVGADTTDTQYF TGCAGTGCTAGAGTAGGGGCGGACACCACAGATACGCAGTATTTT
TRBJ2-1 TRBD1 NA TRBV3-1 CASSPSDRYNEQFF TGTGCCAGCAGCCCCTCGGACAGGTACAATGAGCAGTTCTTC
TRBJ1-6 NA few TRBV6-1 CATSSSYNSPLHF TGTGCCACCTCAAGCTCCTATAATTCACCCCTCCACTTT
TRBJ1-1 NA NA TRBV27 CASSFAGGASRTEAFF TGTGCCAGCAGTTTCGCGGGGGGCGCGTCGCGCACTGAAGCTTTCTTT
TRBJ2-5 NA few TRBV5-1 CASSLLAGNSDRQETQYF TGCGCCAGCAGCTTGCTGGCAGGGAATTCCGACCGGCAAGAGACCCAGTACTTC
TRBJ2-1 NA NA TRBV11-2 CASSLGYGASWDYSYNEQFF TGTGCCAGCAGCTTAGGTTATGGGGCCTCTTGGGATTACTCCTACAATGAGCAGTTCTTC
TRBJ2-1 NA NA TRBV3-1 CASSQDIQRRNEQFF TGTGCCAGCAGCCAAGATATCCAGCGTCGCAATGAGCAGTTCTTC
TRBJ1-3 NA few TRBV13 CASSPAAFGNTIYF TGTGCCAGCAGCCCCGCAGCGTTTGGAAACACCATATATTTT
TRBJ2-2 TRBD1 NA TRBV24-1 CATSDRDRGLGGELFF TGTGCCACCAGTGACCGGGACAGGGGGTTGGGCGGGGAGCTGTTTTTT
TRBJ2-2 NA NA TRBV6-5 CASSYSNRAGTGELFF TGTGCCAGCAGTTACTCGAACAGGGCGGGCACCGGGGAGCTGTTTTTT
TRBJ2-1 NA few TRBV28 CASMIGGHSYNEQFF TGTGCCAGCATGATCGGGGGACACTCCTACAATGAGCAGTTCTTC
TRBJ2-1 TRBD1 NA TRBV2 CASSVQGRGAYNEQFF TGTGCCAGCAGTGTACAGGGGAGAGGGGCCTACAATGAGCAGTTCTTC
TRBJ2-7 NA NA TRBV10-3 CAISDPQFLYEQYF TGTGCCATCAGTGACCCCCAATTTCTTTACGAGCAGTACTTC
TRBJ1-5 TRBD1 NA TRBV2 CASRDRQIQPQHF TGTGCCAGCAGGGACAGGCAGATTCAGCCCCAGCATTTT
TRBJ2-3 NA few TRBV4-1 CASSQVISTDTQYF TGCGCCAGCAGCCAAGTTATTAGCACAGATACGCAGTATTTT